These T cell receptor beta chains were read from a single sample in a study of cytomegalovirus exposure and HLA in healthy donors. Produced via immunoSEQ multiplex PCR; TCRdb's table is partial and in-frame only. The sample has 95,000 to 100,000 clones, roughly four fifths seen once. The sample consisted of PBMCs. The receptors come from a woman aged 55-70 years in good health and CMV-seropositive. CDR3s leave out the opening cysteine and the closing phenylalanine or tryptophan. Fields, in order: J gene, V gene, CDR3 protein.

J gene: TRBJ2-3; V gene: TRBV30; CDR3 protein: AWTPNRGTGGRTDTQY
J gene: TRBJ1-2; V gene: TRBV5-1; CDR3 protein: ASSFGVNYGYT
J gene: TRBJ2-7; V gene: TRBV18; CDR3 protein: ASSPGLVVYEQY
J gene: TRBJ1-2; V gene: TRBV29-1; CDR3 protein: SVGGGNYGYT
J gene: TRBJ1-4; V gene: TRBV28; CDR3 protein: ASSPPFSLGAEKLF
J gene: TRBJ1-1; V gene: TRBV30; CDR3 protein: AWSLQGIEAF
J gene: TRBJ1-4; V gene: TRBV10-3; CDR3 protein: AISEGPGATNEKLF
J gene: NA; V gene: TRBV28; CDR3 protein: ASRGLNYEQY
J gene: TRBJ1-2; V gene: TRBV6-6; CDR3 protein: ASRRDRGRGGNGYT
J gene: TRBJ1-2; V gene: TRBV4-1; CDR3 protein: ASSPGQTDNYGYT
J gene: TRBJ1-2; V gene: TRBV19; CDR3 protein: ASSIAGQGYGYT
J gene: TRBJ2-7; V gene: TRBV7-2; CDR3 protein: ASSPGLAGVY
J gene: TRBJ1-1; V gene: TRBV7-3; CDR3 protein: ASSPSGQGNTEAF
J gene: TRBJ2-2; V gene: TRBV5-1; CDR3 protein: ASSFGRGTGELF
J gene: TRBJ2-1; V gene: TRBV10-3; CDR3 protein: AISEATGIAVYNEQF
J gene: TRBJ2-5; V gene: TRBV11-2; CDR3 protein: ASSLDRQAQY
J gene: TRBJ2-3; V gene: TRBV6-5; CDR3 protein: ASSPIAGGTDTQY
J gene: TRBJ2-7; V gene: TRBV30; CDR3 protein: AWSGTSSPREY
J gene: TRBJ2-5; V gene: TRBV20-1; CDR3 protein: SAERETQY
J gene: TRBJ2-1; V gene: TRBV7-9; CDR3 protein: ASSPPKAGEVGEQF
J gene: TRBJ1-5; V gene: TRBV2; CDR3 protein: ASSGDRVLGQPQH
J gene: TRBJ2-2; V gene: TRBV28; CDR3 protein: ASSLWGLAGGRGTGELF
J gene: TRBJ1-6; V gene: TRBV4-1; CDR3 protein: ASSQGDSPLH
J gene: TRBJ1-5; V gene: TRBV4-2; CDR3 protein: ASSQARGYSNQPQH
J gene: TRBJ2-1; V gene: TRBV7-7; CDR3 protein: ASSLRDSGPYNEQF
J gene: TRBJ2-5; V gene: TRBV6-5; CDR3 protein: ASSRGQGQMAQY
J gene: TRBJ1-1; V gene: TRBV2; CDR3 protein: ASRRARTGEAF
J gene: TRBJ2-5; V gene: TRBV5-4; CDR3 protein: ASSFAGGQETQY
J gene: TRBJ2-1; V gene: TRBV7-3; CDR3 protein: ASSLTGGGSGLNEQF
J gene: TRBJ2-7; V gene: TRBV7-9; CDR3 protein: ASSSHRGGRDEQY
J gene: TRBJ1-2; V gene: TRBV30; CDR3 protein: AWSVDRGIWGYT
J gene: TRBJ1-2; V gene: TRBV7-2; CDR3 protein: ASSFPGLDGYT
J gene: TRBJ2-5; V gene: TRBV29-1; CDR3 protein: SVQTGTRSETQY
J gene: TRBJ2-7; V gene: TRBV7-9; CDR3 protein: ASSLTAGGPDEQY
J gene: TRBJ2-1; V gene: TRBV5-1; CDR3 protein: ASSLGSAGEVQQF
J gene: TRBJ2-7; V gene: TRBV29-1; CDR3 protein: SVAGLAGVSSYEQY
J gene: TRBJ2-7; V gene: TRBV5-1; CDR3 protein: ASSLGFGQEYEQY
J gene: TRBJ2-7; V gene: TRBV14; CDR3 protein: ASSQFLATAYEQY
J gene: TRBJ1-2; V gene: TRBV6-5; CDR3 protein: ASSSAGDGYGYT
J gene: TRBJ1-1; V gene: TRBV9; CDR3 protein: ASSAHRGTEAF
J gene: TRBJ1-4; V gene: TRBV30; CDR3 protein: AWSVQLDRGRLTNEKLF
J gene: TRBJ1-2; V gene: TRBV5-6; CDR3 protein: ASSSRVLRANGYT
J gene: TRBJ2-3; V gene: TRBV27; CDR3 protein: ASMPLAGVTDTQY
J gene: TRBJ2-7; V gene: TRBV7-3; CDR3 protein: ASSLNRDSYEQY
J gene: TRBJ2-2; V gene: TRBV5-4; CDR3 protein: ASSRTSGTNTGELF
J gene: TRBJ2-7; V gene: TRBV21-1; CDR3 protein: ASSKVLGLAGSCYEQY
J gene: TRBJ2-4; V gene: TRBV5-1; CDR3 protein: ASSSGQGLIGNIQY
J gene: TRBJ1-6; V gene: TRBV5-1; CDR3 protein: ASSLLRCNSPLH
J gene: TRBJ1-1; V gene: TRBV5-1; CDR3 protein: ASSFSASTEAF
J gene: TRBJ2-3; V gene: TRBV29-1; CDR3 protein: TLSGGGDTQY
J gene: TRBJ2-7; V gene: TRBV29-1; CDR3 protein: SVIGQSYEQY
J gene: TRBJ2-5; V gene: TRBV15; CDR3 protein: ATSRDPQGARETQY
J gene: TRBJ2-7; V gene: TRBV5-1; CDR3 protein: ASSLVQGDYEQY
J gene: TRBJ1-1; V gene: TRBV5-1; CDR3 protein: ASSPPQVNTEAF
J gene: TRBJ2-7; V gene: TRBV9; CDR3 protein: ASSVDPSDVSEQY
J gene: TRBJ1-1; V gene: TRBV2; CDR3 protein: ASMLDRENTEAF
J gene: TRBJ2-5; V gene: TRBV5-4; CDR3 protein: AYMVAGGEETQY
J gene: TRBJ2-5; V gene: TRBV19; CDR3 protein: ASSIRTGQQN
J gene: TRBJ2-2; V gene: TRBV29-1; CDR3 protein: SVEGPSRTGELF